Here is one T cell receptor (beta chain) with its context. Antigen specificity is unknown. Three rounds of nested PCR, following a modified ARM-PCR protocol, produced the TCRbeta library. TCRdb called the multiplex PCR reads again in MiXCR, with one record for every CDR3 protein. In the table there are around 60,000 distinct CDR3 sequences, 61% of which are singletons. Trimming took off 1 base at V and 7 bases at J, with 22 bases between the two ends. In germline, CDR1 is SGHDN, CDR2 FVKESK. The CDR3 is 17 residues long. This sample is drawn from a study of tumor and adjacent non-tumor tissue in lung cancer. Study context: Each sample yielded millions of productive TCRbeta reads on average.

RNA was extracted from bulk tissue without any cell sorting. Distant lung tissue was collected more than 3 cm away from the tumor edge. Donors were chemotherapy-naive, newly diagnosed lung cancer surgical patients in China, August–late 2014. Study-level results: Tumor tissue had significantly higher TCR diversity than normal lung. Tumor repertoires had a smaller top 100 clone share than normal lung.

The sequence derives from a man between 65 and 80 years old with non-small cell lung cancer. Sequenced material: distant non-tumor lung tissue. The rearrangement uses TRBV14 and TRBJ1-2; tentatively, D is TRBD1 (6 bases). The CDR3 protein is CASSQARVQGSSSGYTF. The CDR3 nucleotides read TGTGCCAGCAGCCAAGCCCGAGTACAGGGTTCTTCGAGTGGCTACACCTTC. The full variable domain, in which reference TRBV14 and TRBJ1-2 provide the parts outside the CDR3, is EAGVTQFPSHSVIEKGQTVTLRCDPISGHDNLYWYRRVMGKEIKFLLHFVKESKQDESGMPNNRFLAERTGGTYSTLKVQPAELEDSGVYFCASSQARVQGSSSGYTFGSGTRLTVV.